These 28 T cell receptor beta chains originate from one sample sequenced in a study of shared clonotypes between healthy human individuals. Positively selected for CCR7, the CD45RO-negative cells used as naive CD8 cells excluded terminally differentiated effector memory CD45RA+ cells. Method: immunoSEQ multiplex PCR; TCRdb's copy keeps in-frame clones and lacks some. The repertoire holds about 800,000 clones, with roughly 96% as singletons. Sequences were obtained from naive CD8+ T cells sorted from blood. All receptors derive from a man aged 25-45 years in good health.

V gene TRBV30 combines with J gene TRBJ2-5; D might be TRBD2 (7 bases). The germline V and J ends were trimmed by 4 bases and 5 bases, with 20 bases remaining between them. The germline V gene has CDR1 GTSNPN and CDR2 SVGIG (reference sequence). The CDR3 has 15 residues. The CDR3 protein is CAWTQGGSSLETQYF. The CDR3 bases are TGTGCCTGGACACAGGGCGGGAGTTCTCTGGAGACCCAGTACTTC.

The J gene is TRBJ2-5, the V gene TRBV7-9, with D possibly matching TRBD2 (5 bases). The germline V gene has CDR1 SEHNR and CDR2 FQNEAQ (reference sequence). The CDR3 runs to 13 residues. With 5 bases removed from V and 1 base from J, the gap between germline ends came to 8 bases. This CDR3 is CASSHRGQETQYF. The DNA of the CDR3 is TGTGCCAGCAGCCACCGGGGCCAAGAGACCCAGTACTTC. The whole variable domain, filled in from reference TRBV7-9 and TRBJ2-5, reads DTGVSQNPRHKITKRGQNVTFRCDPISEHNRLYWYRQTLGQGPEFLTYFQNEAQLEKSRLLSDRFSAERPKGSFSTLEIQRTEQGDSAMYLCASSHRGQETQYFGPGTRLLVL.

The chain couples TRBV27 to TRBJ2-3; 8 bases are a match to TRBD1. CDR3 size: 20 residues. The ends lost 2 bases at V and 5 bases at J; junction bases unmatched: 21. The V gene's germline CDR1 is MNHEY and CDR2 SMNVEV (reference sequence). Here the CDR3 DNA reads TGTGCCAGCAGTTTAGACACTCCATCCCGGACAGGGCGCTGGGGAGATACGCAGTATTTT. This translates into CASSLDTPSRTGRWGDTQYF.

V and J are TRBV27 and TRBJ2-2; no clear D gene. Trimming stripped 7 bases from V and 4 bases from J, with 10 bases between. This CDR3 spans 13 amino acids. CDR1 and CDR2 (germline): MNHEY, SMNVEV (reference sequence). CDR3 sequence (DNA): TGTGCCAGCACCCCCGGAAGCACCGGGGAGCTGTTTTTT. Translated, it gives CASTPGSTGELFF.

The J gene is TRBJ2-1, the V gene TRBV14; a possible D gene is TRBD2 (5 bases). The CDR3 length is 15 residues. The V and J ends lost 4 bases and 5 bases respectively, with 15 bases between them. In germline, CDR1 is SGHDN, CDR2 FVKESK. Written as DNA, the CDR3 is TGTGCCAGCAGCCCTACTAGACGGTTAGACAATGAGCAGTTCTTC. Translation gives CASSPTRRLDNEQFF.

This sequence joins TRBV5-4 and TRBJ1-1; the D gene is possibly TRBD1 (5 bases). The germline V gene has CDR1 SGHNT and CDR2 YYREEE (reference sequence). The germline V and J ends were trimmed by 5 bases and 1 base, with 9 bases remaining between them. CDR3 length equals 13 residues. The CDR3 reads CASSSTENTEAFF. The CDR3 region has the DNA TGTGCCAGCAGTTCGACAGAGAACACTGAAGCTTTCTTT.

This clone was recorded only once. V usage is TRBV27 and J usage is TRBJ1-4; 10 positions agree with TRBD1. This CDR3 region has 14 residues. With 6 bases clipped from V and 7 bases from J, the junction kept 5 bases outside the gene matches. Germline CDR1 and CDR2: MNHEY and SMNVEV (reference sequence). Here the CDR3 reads CASRGTGAVEKLFF. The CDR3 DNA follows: TGTGCCAGCAGAGGGACAGGGGCGGTTGAAAAACTGTTTTTT. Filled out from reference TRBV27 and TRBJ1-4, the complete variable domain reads EAQVTQNPRYLITVTGKKLTVTCSQNMNHEYMSWYRQDPGLGLRQIYYSMNVEVTDKGDVPEGYKVSRKEKRNFPLILESPSPNQTSLYFCASRGTGAVEKLFFGSGTQLSVL.

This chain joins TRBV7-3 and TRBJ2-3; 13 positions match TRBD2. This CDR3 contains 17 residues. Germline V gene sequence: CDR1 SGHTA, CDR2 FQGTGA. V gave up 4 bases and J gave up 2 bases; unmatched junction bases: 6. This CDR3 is CASSSGLAGPFTDTQYF. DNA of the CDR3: TGTGCCAGCAGCTCGGGACTAGCGGGACCCTTCACAGATACGCAGTATTTT.

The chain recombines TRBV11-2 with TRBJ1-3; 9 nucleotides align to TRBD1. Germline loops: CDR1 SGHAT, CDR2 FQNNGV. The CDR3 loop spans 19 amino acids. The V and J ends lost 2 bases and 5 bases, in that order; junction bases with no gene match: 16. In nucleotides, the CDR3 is TGTGCCAGCAGCTTATTTATGGAGGACAGGGGCGTGTACCGAAACACCATATATTTT. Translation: CASSLFMEDRGVYRNTIYF. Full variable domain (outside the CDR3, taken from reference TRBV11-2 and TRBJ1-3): EAGVAQSPRYKIIEKRQSVAFWCNPISGHATLYWYQQILGQGPKLLIQFQNNGVVDDSQLPKDRFSAERLKGVDSTLKIQPAKLEDSAVYLCASSLFMEDRGVYRNTIYFGEGSWLTVV.

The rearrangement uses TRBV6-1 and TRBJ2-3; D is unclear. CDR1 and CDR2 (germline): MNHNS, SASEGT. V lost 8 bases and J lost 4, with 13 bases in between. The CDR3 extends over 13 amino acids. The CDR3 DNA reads TGTGCCAGCTCGGTTCTCCGCCCAGATACGCAGTATTTT. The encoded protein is CASSVLRPDTQYF.

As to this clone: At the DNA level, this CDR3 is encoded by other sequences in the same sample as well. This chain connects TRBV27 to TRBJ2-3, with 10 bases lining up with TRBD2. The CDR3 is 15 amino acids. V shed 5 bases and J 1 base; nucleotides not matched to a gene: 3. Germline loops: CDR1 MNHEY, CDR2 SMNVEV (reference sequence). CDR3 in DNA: TGTGCCAGCAGTGCCGGGACTAGCGGCACAGATACGCAGTATTTT. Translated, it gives CASSAGTSGTDTQYF.

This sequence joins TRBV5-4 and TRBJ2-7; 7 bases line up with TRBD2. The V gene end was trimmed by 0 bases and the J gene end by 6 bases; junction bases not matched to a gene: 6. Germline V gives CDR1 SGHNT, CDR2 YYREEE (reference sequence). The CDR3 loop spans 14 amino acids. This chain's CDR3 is CASSLAGLDSEQYF. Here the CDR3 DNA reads TGTGCCAGCAGCTTGGCCGGACTAGATTCCGAGCAGTACTTC. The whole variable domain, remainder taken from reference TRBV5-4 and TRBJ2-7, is ETGVTQSPTHLIKTRGQQVTLRCSSQSGHNTVSWYQQALGQGPQFIFQYYREEENGRGNFPPRFSGLQFPNYSSELNVNALELDDSALYLCASSLAGLDSEQYFGPGTRLTVT.

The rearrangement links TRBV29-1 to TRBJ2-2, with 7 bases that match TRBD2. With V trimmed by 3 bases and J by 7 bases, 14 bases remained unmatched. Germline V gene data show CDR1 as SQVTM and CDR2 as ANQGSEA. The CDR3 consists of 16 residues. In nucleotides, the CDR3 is TGCAGCGTTGAGTATACGGCGGGAGAAGTCGTCGGGGAGCTGTTTTTT. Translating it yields CSVEYTAGEVVGELFF.

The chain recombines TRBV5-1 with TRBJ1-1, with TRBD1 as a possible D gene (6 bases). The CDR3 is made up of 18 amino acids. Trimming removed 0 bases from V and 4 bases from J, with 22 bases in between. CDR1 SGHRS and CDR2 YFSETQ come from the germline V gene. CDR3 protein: CASSLAGRGGGRGTEAFF. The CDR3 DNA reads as TGCGCCAGCAGCTTGGCCGGGCGAGGTGGGGGCAGGGGCACTGAAGCTTTCTTT.

CDR3 amino acids: CASSLGVRGEQYF. For the CDR3, the DNA is TGTGCCAGCAGCTTAGGGGTAAGGGGAGAGCAGTACTTC. The chain recombines TRBV7-6 with TRBJ2-7; tentatively, D is TRBD1 (5 bases). Deletions cut 1 base from V and 7 bases from J, with 11 bases between. The CDR3 is 13 amino acids. Germline V CDR1 and CDR2: SGHVS, FNYEAQ.

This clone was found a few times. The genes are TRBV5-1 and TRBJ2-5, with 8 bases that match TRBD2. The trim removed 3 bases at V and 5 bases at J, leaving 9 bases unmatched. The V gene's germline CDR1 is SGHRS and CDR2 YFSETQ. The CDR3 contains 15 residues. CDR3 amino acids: CASSWAGGGVETQYF. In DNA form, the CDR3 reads TGCGCCAGCAGCTGGGCGGGAGGAGGGGTTGAGACCCAGTACTTC.

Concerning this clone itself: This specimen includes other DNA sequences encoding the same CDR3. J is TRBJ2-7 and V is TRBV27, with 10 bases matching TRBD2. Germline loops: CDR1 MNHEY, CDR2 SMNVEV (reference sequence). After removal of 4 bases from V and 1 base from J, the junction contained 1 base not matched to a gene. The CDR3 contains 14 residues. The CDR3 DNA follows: TGTGCCAGCAGTTGGACTAGCGGTTCCTACGAGCAGTACTTC. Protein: CASSWTSGSYEQYF.

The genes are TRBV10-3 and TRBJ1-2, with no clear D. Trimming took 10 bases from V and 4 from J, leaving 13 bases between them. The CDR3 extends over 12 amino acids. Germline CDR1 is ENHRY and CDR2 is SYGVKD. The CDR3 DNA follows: TGTGCCACCTCACTTCTTTCCTATGGCTACACCTTC. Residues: CATSLLSYGYTF.

The CDR3 sequence is CSVAGQGYGYTF. The CDR3 DNA is TGCAGCGTGGCCGGACAGGGCTATGGCTACACCTTC. The V gene is TRBV29-1, the J gene TRBJ1-2, with 8 bases matching TRBD1. The CDR3 has 12 amino acids. CDR1 is SQVTM and CDR2 is ANQGSEA in the germline V gene. With 6 bases clipped from V and 4 bases from J, the junction kept 4 bases outside the gene matches.

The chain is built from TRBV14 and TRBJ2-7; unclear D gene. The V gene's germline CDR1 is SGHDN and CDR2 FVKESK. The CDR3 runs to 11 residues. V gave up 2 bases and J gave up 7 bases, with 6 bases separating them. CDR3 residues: CASSQLGEQYF. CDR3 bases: TGTGCCAGCAGCCAACTGGGGGAGCAGTACTTC.

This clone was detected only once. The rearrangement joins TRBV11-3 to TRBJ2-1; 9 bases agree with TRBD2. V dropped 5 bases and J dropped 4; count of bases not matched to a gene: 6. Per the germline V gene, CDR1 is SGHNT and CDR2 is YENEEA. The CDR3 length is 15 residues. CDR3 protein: CASSGGLAGYNEQFF. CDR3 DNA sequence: TGTGCCAGCAGCGGGGGGCTAGCGGGGTACAATGAGCAGTTCTTC.

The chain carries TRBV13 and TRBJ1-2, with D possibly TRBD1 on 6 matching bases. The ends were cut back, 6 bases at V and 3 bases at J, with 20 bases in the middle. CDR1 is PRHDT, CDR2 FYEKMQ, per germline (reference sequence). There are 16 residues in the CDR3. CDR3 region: CASRLGQTSRHYGYTF. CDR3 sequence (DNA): TGTGCCAGCAGGCTTGGACAGACCTCACGCCACTATGGCTACACCTTC.

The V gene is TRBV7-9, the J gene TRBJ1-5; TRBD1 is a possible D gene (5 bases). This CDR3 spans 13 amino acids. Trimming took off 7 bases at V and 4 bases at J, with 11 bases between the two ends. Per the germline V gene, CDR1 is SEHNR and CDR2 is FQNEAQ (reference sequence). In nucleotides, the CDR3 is TGTGCCAGCACCCCGGAGGGGAATCAGCCCCAGCATTTT. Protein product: CASTPEGNQPQHF.

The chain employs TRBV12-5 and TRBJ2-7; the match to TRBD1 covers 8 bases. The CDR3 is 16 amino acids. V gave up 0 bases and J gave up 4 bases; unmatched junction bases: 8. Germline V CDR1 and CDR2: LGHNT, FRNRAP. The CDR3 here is CASGLVVGDRTYEQYF. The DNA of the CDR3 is TGTGCTAGTGGTTTGGTAGTGGGGGACAGGACTTACGAGCAGTACTTC.

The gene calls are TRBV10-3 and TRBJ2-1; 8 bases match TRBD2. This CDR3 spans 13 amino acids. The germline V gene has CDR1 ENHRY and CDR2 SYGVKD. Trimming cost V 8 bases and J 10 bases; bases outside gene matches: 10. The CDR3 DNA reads TGTGCCATCGGTTCAGCGGGAGAAGACGAGCAGTTCTTC. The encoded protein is CAIGSAGEDEQFF.

The CDR3 DNA reads TGTGCCAGCAGCTTTGGGGCCAGGAATGAGCAGTTCTTC. It codes for CASSFGARNEQFF. This chain joins TRBV7-9 and TRBJ2-1, with TRBD1 as a possible D gene (5 bases). Germline V CDR1 and CDR2: SEHNR, FQNEAQ (reference sequence). This CDR3 spans 13 amino acids. The ends were cut back, 3 bases at V and 7 bases at J, with 10 bases in the middle.

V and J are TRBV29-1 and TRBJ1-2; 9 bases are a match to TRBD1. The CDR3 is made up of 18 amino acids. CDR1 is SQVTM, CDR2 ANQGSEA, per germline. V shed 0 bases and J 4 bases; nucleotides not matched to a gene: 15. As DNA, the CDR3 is TGCAGCGTTGAAGATCGGGTACAGGGGGCCCCTCCGCGCTATGGCTACACCTTC. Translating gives CSVEDRVQGAPPRYGYTF.

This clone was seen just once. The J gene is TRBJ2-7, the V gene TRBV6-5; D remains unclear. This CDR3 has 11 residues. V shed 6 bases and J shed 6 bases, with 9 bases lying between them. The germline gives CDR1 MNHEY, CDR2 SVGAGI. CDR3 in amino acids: CASSSSGEQYF. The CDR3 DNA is TGTGCCAGCAGCTCTTCAGGCGAGCAGTACTTC.